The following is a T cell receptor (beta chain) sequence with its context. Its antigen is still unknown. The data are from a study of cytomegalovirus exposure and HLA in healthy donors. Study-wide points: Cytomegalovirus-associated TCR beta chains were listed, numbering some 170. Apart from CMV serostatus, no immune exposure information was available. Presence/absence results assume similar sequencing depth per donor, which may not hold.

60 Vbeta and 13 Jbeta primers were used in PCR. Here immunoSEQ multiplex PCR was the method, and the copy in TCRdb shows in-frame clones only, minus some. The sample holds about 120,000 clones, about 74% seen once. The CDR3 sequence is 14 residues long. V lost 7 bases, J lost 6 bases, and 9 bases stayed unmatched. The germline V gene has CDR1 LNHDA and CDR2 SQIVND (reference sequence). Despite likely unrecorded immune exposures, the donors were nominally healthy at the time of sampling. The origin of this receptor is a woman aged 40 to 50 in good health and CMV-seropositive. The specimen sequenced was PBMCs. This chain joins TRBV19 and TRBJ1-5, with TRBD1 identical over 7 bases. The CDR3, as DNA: TGTGCCAGTACGCTAACAGGGGTCGGTCAGCCCCAGCATTTT. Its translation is CASTLTGVGQPQHF.